The source of this T cell receptor (beta chain) is a study of T cell repertoires in cytomegalovirus infection. For the study at large: Researchers turned to recently identified HLA-C-restricted CMV epitopes as well as well-studied HLA-B-restricted ones. Study results and limitations: There were carriers of CMV plus the relevant HLA, and cumulative public TCR beta family frequency identified them. There were HLA-C-restricted CMV-specific TCR beta clonotypes dominating the ex vivo response.

Trimming took 4 bases from V and 0 from J; bases not matched to a gene: 6. The CDR3 contains 16 residues. Germline values: CDR1 PRHDT, CDR2 FYEKMQ (reference sequence). From the reads, TCRdb called clonotypes with MiXCR, one entry per CDR3 protein. In the table there are approximately 280,000 distinct CDR3 sequences, around 20% of which are singletons. A word on this clonotype: Its antigen is still unknown.

The J gene is TRBJ1-3, the V gene TRBV13, with 7 bases that match TRBD1. Specimen: cultured PBMCs, collected from culture after CMV antigen stimulation. The TCR sequence derives from a human donor in good health (CMV status not recorded). Some clones in this sample may be carry-over from other donors' samples. Here the CDR3 reads CASSSDRRYSGNTIYF. CDR3 nucleotide sequence: TGTGCCAGCAGCTCGGACAGGCGTTACTCTGGAAACACCATATATTTT.